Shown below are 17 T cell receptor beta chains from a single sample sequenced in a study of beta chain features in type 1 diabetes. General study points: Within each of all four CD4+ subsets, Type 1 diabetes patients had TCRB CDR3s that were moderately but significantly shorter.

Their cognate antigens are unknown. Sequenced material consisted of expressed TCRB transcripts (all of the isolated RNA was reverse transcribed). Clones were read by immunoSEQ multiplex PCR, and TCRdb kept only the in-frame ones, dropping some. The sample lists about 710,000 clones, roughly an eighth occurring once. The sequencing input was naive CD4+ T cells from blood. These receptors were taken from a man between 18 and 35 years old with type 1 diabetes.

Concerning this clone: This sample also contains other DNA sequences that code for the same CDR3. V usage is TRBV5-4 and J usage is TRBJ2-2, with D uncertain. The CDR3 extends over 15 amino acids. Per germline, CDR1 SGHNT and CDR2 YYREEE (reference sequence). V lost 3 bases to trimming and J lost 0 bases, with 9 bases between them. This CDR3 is CASSSLTANTGELFF. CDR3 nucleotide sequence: TGTGCCAGCAGCTCCCTGACCGCGAACACCGGGGAGCTGTTTTTT.

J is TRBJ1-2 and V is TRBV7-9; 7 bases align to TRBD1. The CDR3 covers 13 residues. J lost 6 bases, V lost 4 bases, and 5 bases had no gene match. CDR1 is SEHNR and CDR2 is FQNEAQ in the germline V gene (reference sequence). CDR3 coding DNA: TGTGCCAGCAGCTCGGACAGGTTGAATGGCTACACCTTC. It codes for CASSSDRLNGYTF. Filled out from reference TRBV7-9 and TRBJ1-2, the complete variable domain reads DTGVSQNPRHKITKRGQNVTFRCDPISEHNRLYWYRQTLGQGPEFLTYFQNEAQLEKSRLLSDRFSAERPKGSFSTLEIQRTEQGDSAMYLCASSSDRLNGYTFGSGTRLTVV.

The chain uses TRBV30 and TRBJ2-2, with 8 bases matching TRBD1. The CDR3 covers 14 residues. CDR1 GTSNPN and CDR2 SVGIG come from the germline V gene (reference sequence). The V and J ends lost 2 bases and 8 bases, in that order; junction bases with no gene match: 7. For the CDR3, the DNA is TGTGCCTGGAGTAGGGCAGGGGGCAATGGGGAGCTGTTTTTT. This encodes CAWSRAGGNGELFF.

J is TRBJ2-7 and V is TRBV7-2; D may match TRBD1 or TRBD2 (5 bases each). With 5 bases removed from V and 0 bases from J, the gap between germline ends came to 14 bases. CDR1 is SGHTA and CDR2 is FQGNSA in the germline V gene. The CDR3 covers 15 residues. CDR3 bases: TGTGCCAGCAGCCTACGGGACGTAAACTCCTACGAGCAGTACTTC. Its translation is CASSLRDVNSYEQYF.

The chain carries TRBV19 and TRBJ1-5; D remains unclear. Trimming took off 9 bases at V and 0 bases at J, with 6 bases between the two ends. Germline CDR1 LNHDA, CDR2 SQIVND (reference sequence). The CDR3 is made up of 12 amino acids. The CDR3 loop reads CASHYSNQPQHF. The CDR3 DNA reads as TGTGCCAGCCATTATAGCAATCAGCCCCAGCATTTT.

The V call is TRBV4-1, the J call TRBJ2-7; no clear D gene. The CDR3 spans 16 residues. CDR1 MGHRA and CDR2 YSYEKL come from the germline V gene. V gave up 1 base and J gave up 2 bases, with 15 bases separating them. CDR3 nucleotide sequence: TGCGCCAGCAGCCAAGGGCTTGTACGGGCTACCTACGAGCAGTACTTC. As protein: CASSQGLVRATYEQYF.

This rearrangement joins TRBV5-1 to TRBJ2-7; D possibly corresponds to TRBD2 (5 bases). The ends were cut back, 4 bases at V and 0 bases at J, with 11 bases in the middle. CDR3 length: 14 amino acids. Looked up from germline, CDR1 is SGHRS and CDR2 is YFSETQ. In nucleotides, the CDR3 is TGCGCCAGCAGCATCAGCACTAGCTCCTACGAGCAGTACTTC. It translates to CASSISTSSYEQYF.

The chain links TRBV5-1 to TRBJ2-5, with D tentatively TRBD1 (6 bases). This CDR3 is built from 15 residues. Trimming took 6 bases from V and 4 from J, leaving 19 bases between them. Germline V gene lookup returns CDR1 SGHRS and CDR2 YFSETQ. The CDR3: CASNPQDRRRETQYF. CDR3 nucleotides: TGCGCCAGCAACCCCCAAGACAGGCGCAGAGAGACCCAGTACTTC.

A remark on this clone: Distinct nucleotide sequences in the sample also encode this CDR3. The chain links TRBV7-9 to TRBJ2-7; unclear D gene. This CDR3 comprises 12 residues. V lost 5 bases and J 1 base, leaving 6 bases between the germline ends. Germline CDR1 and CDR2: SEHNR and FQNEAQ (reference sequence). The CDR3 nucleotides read TGTGCCAGCAGCCCGAGTTCCTACGAGCAGTACTTC. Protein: CASSPSSYEQYF.

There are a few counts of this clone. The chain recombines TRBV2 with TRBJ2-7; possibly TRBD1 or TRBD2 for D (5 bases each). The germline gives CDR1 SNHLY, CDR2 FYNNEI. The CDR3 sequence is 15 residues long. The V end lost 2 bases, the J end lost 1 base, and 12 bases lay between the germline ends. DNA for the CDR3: TGTGCCAGCAGTGAATGGGGGACGTTGTCCTACGAGCAGTACTTC. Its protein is CASSEWGTLSYEQYF.

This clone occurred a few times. The CDR3 nucleotides are TGTGCCAGCAGTTCTCTTTGGACTAGTTCAGATACGCAGTATTTT. Translated: CASSSLWTSSDTQYF. This chain joins TRBV11-3 and TRBJ2-3; TRBD2 matches 7 bases. V lost 6 bases and J lost 4; bases outside the gene matches: 10. Looked up from germline, CDR1 is SGHNT and CDR2 is YENEEA. This CDR3 has 15 amino acids.

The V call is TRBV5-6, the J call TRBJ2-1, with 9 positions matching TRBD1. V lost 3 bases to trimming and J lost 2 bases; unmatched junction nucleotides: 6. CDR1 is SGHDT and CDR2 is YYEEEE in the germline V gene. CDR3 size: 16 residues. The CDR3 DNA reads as TGTGCCAGCAGCTCGGTGGGGACAGGGCCCTACAATGAGCAGTTCTTC. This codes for CASSSVGTGPYNEQFF.

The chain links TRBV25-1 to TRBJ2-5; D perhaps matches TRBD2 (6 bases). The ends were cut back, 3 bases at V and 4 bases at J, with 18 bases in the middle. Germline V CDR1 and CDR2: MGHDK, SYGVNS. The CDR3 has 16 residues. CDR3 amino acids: CASSEFGGPLGETQYF. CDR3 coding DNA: TGTGCCAGCAGTGAGTTCGGGGGTCCCCTGGGAGAGACCCAGTACTTC.

CDR3 in amino acids: CASTVSARAYEQYF. CDR3 DNA sequence: TGTGCCAGCACCGTGTCGGCTCGGGCCTACGAGCAGTACTTC. J is TRBJ2-7 and V is TRBV28, with D unclear. V lost 7 bases and J 2 bases, leaving 15 bases between the germline ends. The CDR3 is 14 amino acids. The germline gives CDR1 MDHEN, CDR2 SYDVKM.

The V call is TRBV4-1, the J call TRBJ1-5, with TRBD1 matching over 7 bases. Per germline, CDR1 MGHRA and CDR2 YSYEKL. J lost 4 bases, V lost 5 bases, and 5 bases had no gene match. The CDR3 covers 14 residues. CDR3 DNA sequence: TGCGCCAGCAGCGTCGGGACAGCAAATCAGCCCCAGCATTTT. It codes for CASSVGTANQPQHF.

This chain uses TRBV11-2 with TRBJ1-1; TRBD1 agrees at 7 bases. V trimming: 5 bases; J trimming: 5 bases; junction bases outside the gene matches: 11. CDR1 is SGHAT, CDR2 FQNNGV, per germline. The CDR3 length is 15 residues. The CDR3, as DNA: TGTGCCAGCAGCAAGGGGGAACAGGGGAGGACTGAAGCTTTCTTT. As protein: CASSKGEQGRTEAFF. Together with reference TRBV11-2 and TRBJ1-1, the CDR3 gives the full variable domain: EAGVAQSPRYKIIEKRQSVAFWCNPISGHATLYWYQQILGQGPKLLIQFQNNGVVDDSQLPKDRFSAERLKGVDSTLKIQPAKLEDSAVYLCASSKGEQGRTEAFFGQGTRLTVV.

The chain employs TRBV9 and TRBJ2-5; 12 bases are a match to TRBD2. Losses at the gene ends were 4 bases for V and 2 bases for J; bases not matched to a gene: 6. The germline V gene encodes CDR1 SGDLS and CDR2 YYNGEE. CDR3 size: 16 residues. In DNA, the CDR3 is TGTGCCAGCAGCCCTGGACTAGCGGGAACTCAAGAGACCCAGTACTTC. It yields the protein CASSPGLAGTQETQYF.